The 18 T cell receptor beta chains in this list originate from one sample, sequenced in a study of type 1 and type 2 diabetes patients. Amplification started from genomic DNA. Amplification of the beta chain CDR3 used 30 forward and 13 reverse multiplex primers. A single record per CDR3 protein comes from TCRdb applying MiXCR to the multiplex PCR reads. This sample yields more than 250,000 distinct CDR3 sequences, of which roughly 50% are seen a single time; around 13% belongs to the top ten. Sequenced material: peripheral blood mononuclear cells (PBMCs). These receptor sequences come from a man aged 18 to 29 with type 2 diabetes.

The rearrangement links TRBV7-3 to TRBJ1-2; 7 bases line up with TRBD1. The CDR3 covers 15 residues. Unmatched junction bases numbered 9, after V lost 0 bases and J lost 8 bases. From germline, CDR1 is SGHTA and CDR2 FQGTGA. CDR3 sequence: CASSLTTGTGSGYTF. Here the CDR3 DNA reads TGTGCCAGCAGCTTAACGACAGGGACGGGTAGCGGCTACACCTTC.

This sequence joins TRBV28 and TRBJ1-1; 9 nucleotides agree with TRBD1. The CDR3 loop spans 15 amino acids. CDR1 is MDHEN, CDR2 SYDVKM, per germline. The V and J ends lost 6 bases and 4 bases, in that order; junction bases with no gene match: 9. The CDR3 region is CASSVTWGQGTEAFF. CDR3 DNA: TGTGCCAGCAGCGTGACATGGGGACAGGGCACTGAAGCTTTCTTT.

The chain has TRBV24-1 and TRBJ1-2; no clear D. Germline V gene sequence: CDR1 KGHDR, CDR2 SFDVKD. This CDR3 has 11 amino acids. The V gene lost 7 bases and the J gene lost 8 bases, with 10 bases spanning the gap. In DNA, the CDR3 is TGTGCCACCAGCGACTGGCGGGGCTACACCTTC. Protein product: CATSDWRGYTF.

The table lists this clonotype with a few counts. The chain has TRBV20-1 and TRBJ1-1; tentative D call: TRBD1 (6 bases). Germline V lookup: CDR1 DFQATT, CDR2 SNEGSKA (reference sequence). This CDR3 region has 12 residues. This chain's CDR3 is CRGIKGDTEAFF. DNA for the CDR3: TGCAGGGGAATTAAGGGGGACACTGAAGCTTTCTTT.

The V and J genes are TRBV25-1 and TRBJ2-1, with no clear D. There are 13 residues in the CDR3. Trimming took 4 bases from V and 6 from J, leaving 10 bases between them. Germline V gives CDR1 MGHDK, CDR2 SYGVNS. The CDR3 here is CASSGRTANEQFF. The DNA of the CDR3 is TGTGCCAGCAGTGGCAGGACCGCCAATGAGCAGTTCTTC.

The chain links TRBV20-1 to TRBJ1-1; D call uncertain. Germline lookup yields CDR1 DFQATT and CDR2 SNEGSKA (reference sequence). The V gene lost 5 bases and the J gene lost 0 bases, with 22 bases spanning the gap. This CDR3 contains 17 residues. Here the CDR3 DNA reads TGCAGTGCTCCCGACTATGAGCGTGGAATGATGAACACTGAAGCTTTCTTT. Its protein is CSAPDYERGMMNTEAFF.

CDR3 in amino acids: CAWSVARTGGTEAFF. The CDR3 DNA reads TGTGCCTGGAGTGTAGCCAGGACAGGGGGCACTGAAGCTTTCTTT. The gene calls are TRBV30 and TRBJ1-1; 10 positions agree with TRBD1. V lost 0 bases and J lost 4; bases outside the gene matches: 5. Germline loops: CDR1 GTSNPN, CDR2 SVGIG (reference sequence). CDR3 length equals 15 residues.

This clonotype was detected a few times. The J gene is TRBJ1-6, the V gene TRBV15; tentatively, D is TRBD1 (5 bases). CDR3 length: 15 residues. CDR1 LNHNV and CDR2 YYDKDF come from the germline V gene (reference sequence). Trimming pared 1 base from V and 11 bases from J, leaving 15 bases between. The CDR3 DNA is TGTGCCACCAGCAGAGCCACAGGCCTAGGGGCACCCCTCCACTTT. Amino acid sequence: CATSRATGLGAPLHF. Full variable domain (remainder filled in from reference TRBV15 and TRBJ1-6): DAMVIQNPRYQVTQFGKPVTLSCSQTLNHNVMYWYQQKSSQAPKLLFHYYDKDFNNEADTPDNFQSRRPNTSFCFLDIRSPGLGDTAMYLCATSRATGLGAPLHFGNGTRLTVT.

As concerns this clonotype: Likely a read error: the CDR3 ends without its conserved phenylalanine or tryptophan. V is TRBV2 and J is TRBJ2-3, with D possibly matching TRBD2 (5 bases). Per germline, CDR1 SNHLY and CDR2 FYNNEI. There are 13 residues in the CDR3. This chain's CDR3 is CASSDPGGDTQYL. The CDR3 DNA is TGTGCTAGCAGTGACCCGGGCGGGGATACGCAGTATCTT.

The V and J genes are TRBV6-5 and TRBJ2-7, with D possibly being TRBD2 (5 bases). Germline CDR1 MNHEY, CDR2 SVGAGI. The CDR3 has 15 amino acids. The V end was cut by 5 bases, the J end by 0 bases, with 14 bases between. CDR3 nucleotide sequence: TGTGCCAGCAGTCCCCATGGAGGAGACTCCTACGAGCAGTACTTC. This translates into CASSPHGGDSYEQYF.

This clonotype has only a few counts. The chain has TRBV29-1 and TRBJ1-2; no clear D gene. V was shortened by 3 bases and J by 7 bases, with 9 bases between the two germline ends. Germline V gene lookup returns CDR1 SQVTM and CDR2 ANQGSEA. The CDR3 runs to 11 residues. This chain's CDR3 is CSVERIGGYTF. CDR3 DNA sequence: TGCAGCGTTGAGCGGATTGGTGGCTACACCTTC.

The chain carries TRBV6-1 and TRBJ2-2; 7 positions agree with TRBD1. The J segment lost 13 bases and the V segment lost 3 bases, leaving 8 bases of the junction unmatched. The CDR3 totals 13 residues. CDR1 and CDR2 (germline): MNHNS, SASEGT. CDR3 protein: CASSDRGKVPLFF. The CDR3 region has the DNA TGTGCCAGCAGTGACAGGGGGAAAGTACCGCTGTTTTTT.

This clonotype was seen more than once but under ten times. The chain combines TRBV10-3 with TRBJ2-7; D unclear. Looked up from germline, CDR1 is ENHRY and CDR2 is SYGVKD. With 6 bases removed from V and 2 bases from J, the gap between germline ends came to 11 bases. The CDR3 is 13 residues long. The CDR3 DNA reads TGTGCCATCAGGGTGACCTCTACCTACGAGCAGTACTTC. This gives the protein CAIRVTSTYEQYF.

Only a few counts were recorded for this clonotype. The chain employs TRBV4-1 and TRBJ1-2, with D hard to call. Germline V gene data show CDR1 as MGHRA and CDR2 as YSYEKL. The CDR3 covers 15 residues. Trimming shortened V by 1 base and J by 4 bases, and 13 bases separated the two germline ends. CDR3 in amino acids: CASSQVRGEGYGYTF. The CDR3 coding sequence is TGCGCCAGCAGCCAAGTTCGCGGGGAGGGCTATGGCTACACCTTC.

The chain links TRBV7-3 to TRBJ2-2; D assignment may be TRBD1 or TRBD2 (5 bases each). Germline lookup yields CDR1 SGHTA and CDR2 FQGTGA. V was cut by 3 bases and J by 6 bases, with 8 bases left in between. This CDR3 has 13 amino acids. The CDR3 loop is CASSLGVAGELFF. The CDR3 DNA reads as TGTGCCAGCAGCTTGGGGGTCGCCGGGGAGCTGTTTTTT.

V gene TRBV5-1 combines with J gene TRBJ2-1; 7 bases map to TRBD1. CDR3 size: 17 residues. Trimming at V came to 4 bases and at J to 9 bases, leaving 19 bases not matched to a gene. Germline CDR1 and CDR2: SGHRS and YFSETQ. CDR3 nucleotides: TGCGCCAGCAGCCATTTCTTTACCGGGACAGTTTCTGGTGAGCAGTTCTTC. Translating gives CASSHFFTGTVSGEQFF.

The chain carries TRBV6-1 and TRBJ2-2; tentative D call: TRBD2 (6 bases). The germline gives CDR1 MNHNS, CDR2 SASEGT. This CDR3 spans 15 amino acids. Trimming took 4 bases from V and 5 from J, leaving 14 bases between them. DNA for the CDR3: TGTGCCAGCAGTGTAGCCGGGACTCCTACCGGGGAGCTGTTTTTT. Translated: CASSVAGTPTGELFF.

This clonotype was detected only a few times. V gene TRBV19 combines with J gene TRBJ1-1; TRBD1 matches at 7 bases. This CDR3 comprises 15 residues. Germline CDR1 is LNHDA and CDR2 is SQIVND (reference sequence). The V and J ends lost 3 bases and 1 base, in that order; junction bases with no gene match: 5. The CDR3 nucleotides read TGTGCCAGTAGTATGAGGGGGCGCCGGAACACTGAAGCTTTCTTT. This translates into CASSMRGRRNTEAFF.